This entry lists 6 T cell receptor beta chains sequenced from one sample in a study of identical twins. TCRdb re-called the 5' RACE reads with MiXCR, one entry per CDR3 protein. The sample contains more than 600,000 distinct CDR3 sequences, around a sixth of which appear only once. These data were likewise used in another study, on T cells expressing NK-cell markers.

The sample consisted of PBMCs. These receptors were collected from a woman aged 18-29 years in good health.

The chain carries TRBV7-8 and TRBJ1-4; no clear D gene. This CDR3 spans 14 amino acids. V lost 5 bases, J lost 7 bases, and 14 bases lay in between. Germline CDR1 reads SGHVS; CDR2 reads FQNEAQ. CDR3 loop: CASSPGNNLEKLFF. CDR3 DNA: TGTGCCAGCAGCCCTGGCAACAACCTTGAAAAACTGTTTTTT.

This clonotype was counted between two and nine times. V and J are TRBV20-1 and TRBJ1-4; 9 bases map to TRBD1. V shed 3 bases and J 8 bases; nucleotides not matched to a gene: 7. Looked up from germline, CDR1 is DFQATT and CDR2 is SNEGSKA (reference sequence). The CDR3 totals 14 residues. CDR3 DNA sequence: TGCAGTGCTAGGGAAGGACAGGGGAGAGAAAAACTGTTTTTT. It translates to CSAREGQGREKLFF.

Only a few counts were recorded for this clonotype. CDR3 in amino acids: CASSLPRGGDYNEQFF. CDR3 coding DNA: TGCGCCAGCAGCTTGCCGAGGGGGGGGGACTACAATGAGCAGTTCTTC. This chain joins TRBV5-1 and TRBJ2-1, with a weak D call TRBD2 (7 bases). The germline V gene has CDR1 SGHRS and CDR2 YFSETQ. CDR3 size: 16 residues. V dropped 1 base and J dropped 3 bases, with 14 bases sitting between them.

This clonotype was seen a handful of times. The chain links TRBV11-2 to TRBJ1-5, with D uncertain. The V gene lost 2 bases and the J gene lost 0 bases, with 8 bases spanning the gap. Looked up from germline, CDR1 is SGHAT and CDR2 is FQNNGV. The CDR3 is made up of 15 amino acids. The CDR3 loop reads CASSLNGPSNQPQHF. The CDR3 DNA reads TGTGCCAGCAGCTTAAACGGGCCTAGCAATCAGCCCCAGCATTTT.

The J gene is TRBJ2-1, the V gene TRBV12-3 or TRBV12-4, with a possible D match to TRBD2 (6 bases). V lost 8 bases and J lost 6, with 17 bases in between. The CDR3 runs 14 residues. The CDR3: CASVPGASANEQFF. DNA of the CDR3: TGTGCCAGCGTGCCGGGAGCTTCGGCCAATGAGCAGTTCTTC.

This clonotype was observed a few times. V usage is TRBV10-3 and J usage is TRBJ2-5; D is perhaps TRBD1 or TRBD2 (7 bases each). Germline CDR1 is ENHRY and CDR2 is SYGVKD. The V and J ends lost 2 bases and 3 bases respectively, with 16 bases between them. This CDR3 is built from 16 residues. CDR3 DNA sequence: TGTGCCATCAGTGAGACCAGGGGGAGGGGAAAAGAGACCCAGTACTTC. Translated: CAISETRGRGKETQYF.